What follows are 13 T cell receptor beta chains derived from one specimen sequenced in a study of early T cells in non-severe SARS-CoV-2 infection. In TCRdb, the 5' RACE reads were re-called with MiXCR into one record per CDR3 protein. The table has roughly 56,000 distinct CDR3 sequences, more than 9% seen once; the top ten hold 1.2%. The specimen was whole blood. The receptor source for this set is an adult who was a healthcare worker with PCR-confirmed SARS-CoV-2 infection or an uninfected control (not recorded which).

This clonotype was observed once. This rearrangement joins TRBV27 to TRBJ2-2; maybe TRBD1 (6 bases). There are 14 residues in the CDR3. V was clipped by 3 bases and J by 5 bases, with 10 bases between them. Germline values: CDR1 MNHEY, CDR2 SMNVEV (reference sequence). The CDR3 spells CASSFGGQTGELFF. The CDR3 DNA is TGTGCCAGCAGTTTTGGAGGACAGACCGGGGAGCTGTTTTTT.

The chain joins TRBV19 to TRBJ2-6; D is tentatively TRBD1 or TRBD2 (6 bases each). The CDR3 contains 15 residues. Germline loops: CDR1 LNHDA, CDR2 SQIVND (reference sequence). V lost 3 bases to trimming and J lost 4 bases, with 10 bases between them. CDR3: CASSIGGRGANVLTF. CDR3 bases: TGTGCCAGTAGTATTGGGGGGCGAGGGGCCAACGTCCTGACTTTC.

This clonotype was detected ten times or more. The genes are TRBV19 and TRBJ2-2; tentatively, D is TRBD2 (6 bases). V lost 11 bases, J lost 1 base, and 20 bases lay in between. The CDR3 covers 16 residues. Germline CDR1 LNHDA, CDR2 SQIVND (reference sequence). The CDR3: CAASGTQSLNTGELFF. The CDR3 coding sequence is TGTGCCGCCTCCGGGACTCAGAGCCTGAACACCGGGGAGCTGTTTTTT.

This CDR3 reads CASSQDTPYGPQGAGELFF. The CDR3 coding sequence is TGTGCCAGCAGCCAAGATACCCCCTACGGGCCCCAAGGCGCCGGGGAGCTGTTTTTT. This sequence joins TRBV4-2 and TRBJ2-2, with D unresolved. V gave up 0 bases and J gave up 6 bases, with 23 bases separating them. Germline V CDR1 and CDR2: LGHNA, YNFKEQ. The CDR3 extends over 19 amino acids.

This clonotype occurred many times. This chain connects TRBV20-1 to TRBJ1-5; 10 nucleotides agree with TRBD1. Germline values: CDR1 DFQATT, CDR2 SNEGSKA (reference sequence). With 0 bases clipped from V and 7 bases from J, the junction kept 9 bases outside the gene matches. This CDR3 is 16 amino acids long. The CDR3 loop is CSARDETGGVKQPQHF. The CDR3 DNA sequence: TGCAGTGCTAGAGACGAGACAGGGGGCGTAAAGCAGCCCCAGCATTTT.

The chain carries TRBV11-2 and TRBJ2-2; TRBD1 aligns across 9 bases. The CDR3 totals 16 residues. Germline CDR1 SGHAT, CDR2 FQNNGV. The V and J ends lost 5 bases and 0 bases, in that order; junction bases with no gene match: 4. The CDR3 sequence: CASSPRQGANTGELFF. DNA for the CDR3: TGTGCCAGCAGCCCCCGACAGGGGGCGAACACCGGGGAGCTGTTTTTT.

This clonotype has a handful of counts. The chain combines TRBV6-1 with TRBJ2-2, with TRBD1 identical over 9 bases. The ends lost 4 bases at V and 1 base at J; junction bases unmatched: 4. Germline CDR1 MNHNS, CDR2 SASEGT. The CDR3 spans 16 residues. The CDR3 bases are TGTGCCAGCAGTGCGCGGACAGGGGTGAACACCGGGGAGCTGTTTTTT. This gives the protein CASSARTGVNTGELFF.

In its sample, this clonotype was seen many times. The chain recombines TRBV20-1 with TRBJ2-3, with D perhaps TRBD1 (6 bases). V was shortened by 0 bases and J by 2 bases, with 15 bases between the two germline ends. Per germline, CDR1 DFQATT and CDR2 SNEGSKA (reference sequence). The length of the CDR3 is 16 residues. The CDR3 DNA reads as TGCAGTGCTAGAGATATAAGCCGGGACAACACAGATACGCAGTATTTT. Residues: CSARDISRDNTDTQYF.

This clonotype was counted between two and nine times. The chain links TRBV6-6 to TRBJ1-1; TRBD1 is a possible D gene (5 bases). V was pared by 5 bases and J by 4 bases, with 11 bases between. CDR3 length: 13 residues. Germline V lookup: CDR1 MNHNY, CDR2 SVGAGI (reference sequence). This chain's CDR3 is CASSIGGFTEAFF. In DNA, the CDR3 is TGTGCCAGCAGTATCGGGGGATTCACTGAAGCTTTCTTT.

V and J are TRBV7-9 and TRBJ2-2; tentative D call: TRBD2 (6 bases). CDR1 and CDR2 from the germline V gene are SEHNR and FQNEAQ (reference sequence). V was shortened by 5 bases and J by 7 bases, with 17 bases between the two germline ends. The CDR3 runs 15 residues. The CDR3 protein is CASSPSGGAGGELFF. As DNA, the CDR3 is TGTGCCAGCAGCCCGAGTGGAGGGGCCGGCGGGGAGCTGTTTTTT.

V usage is TRBV11-2 and J usage is TRBJ1-2; D uncertain. The CDR3 contains 14 residues. Germline V gene sequence: CDR1 SGHAT, CDR2 FQNNGV. The V gene lost 9 bases and the J gene lost 0 bases, with 14 bases spanning the gap. DNA for the CDR3: TGTGCCAGTAAAAAAGGCCTCGCTAACTATGGCTACACCTTC. This codes for CASKKGLANYGYTF. The full variable domain, its missing parts supplied by reference TRBV11-2 and TRBJ1-2, is EAGVAQSPRYKIIEKRQSVAFWCNPISGHATLYWYQQILGQGPKLLIQFQNNGVVDDSQLPKDRFSAERLKGVDSTLKIQPAKLEDSAVYLCASKKGLANYGYTFGSGTRLTVV.

The chain combines TRBV4-1 with TRBJ2-1; possibly TRBD2 for D (6 bases). The germline V gene encodes CDR1 MGHRA and CDR2 YSYEKL. The CDR3 extends over 16 amino acids. V was shortened by 4 bases and J by 1 base, with 14 bases between the two germline ends. CDR3 sequence reads: CASSPPLARSYNEQFF. As DNA, the CDR3 is TGCGCCAGCAGCCCCCCACTAGCTCGTTCCTACAATGAGCAGTTCTTC.

V and J are TRBV7-2 and TRBJ2-7, with TRBD2 identical over 7 bases. Unmatched junction bases numbered 12, after V lost 3 bases and J lost 7 bases. CDR3 size: 15 residues. Germline V lookup: CDR1 SGHTA, CDR2 FQGNSA. CDR3 loop: CASSFSLSGSWEQYV. The CDR3 region has the DNA TGTGCCAGCAGCTTCAGTCTTAGCGGGTCCTGGGAGCAGTACGTC.